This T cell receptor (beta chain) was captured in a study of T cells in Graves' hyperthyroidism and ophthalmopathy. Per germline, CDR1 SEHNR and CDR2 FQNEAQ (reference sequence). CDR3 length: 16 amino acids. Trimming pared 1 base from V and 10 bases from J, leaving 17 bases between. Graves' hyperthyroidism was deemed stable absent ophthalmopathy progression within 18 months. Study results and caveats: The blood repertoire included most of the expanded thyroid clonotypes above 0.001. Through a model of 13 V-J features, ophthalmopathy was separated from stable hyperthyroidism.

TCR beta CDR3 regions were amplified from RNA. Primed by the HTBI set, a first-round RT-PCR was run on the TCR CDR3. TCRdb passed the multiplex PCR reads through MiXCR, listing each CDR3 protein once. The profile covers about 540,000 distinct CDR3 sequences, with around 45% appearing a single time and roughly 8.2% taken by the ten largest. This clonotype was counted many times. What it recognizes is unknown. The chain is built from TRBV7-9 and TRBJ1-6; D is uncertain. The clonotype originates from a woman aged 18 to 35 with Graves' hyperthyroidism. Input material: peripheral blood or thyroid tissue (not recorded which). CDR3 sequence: CASSLDIWTLRSPLHF. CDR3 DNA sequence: TGTGCCAGCAGCTTAGATATATGGACGTTGAGGTCACCCCTCCACTTT.